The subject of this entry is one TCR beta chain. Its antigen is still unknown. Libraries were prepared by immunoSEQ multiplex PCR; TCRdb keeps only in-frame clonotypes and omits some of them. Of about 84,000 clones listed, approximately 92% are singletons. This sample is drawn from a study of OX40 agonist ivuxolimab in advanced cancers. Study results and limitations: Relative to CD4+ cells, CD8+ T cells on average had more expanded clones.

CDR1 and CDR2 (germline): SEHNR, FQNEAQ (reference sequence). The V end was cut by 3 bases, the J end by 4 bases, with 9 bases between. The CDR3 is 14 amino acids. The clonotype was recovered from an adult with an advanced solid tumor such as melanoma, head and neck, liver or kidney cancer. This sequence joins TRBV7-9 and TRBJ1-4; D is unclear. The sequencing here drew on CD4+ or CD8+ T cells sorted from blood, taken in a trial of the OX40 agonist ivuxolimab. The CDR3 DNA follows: TGTGCCAGCAGCTTTGACATGGGTAATGAAAAACTGTTTTTT. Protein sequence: CASSFDMGNEKLFF.